This passage covers 2 T cell receptor beta chains from one sample sequenced in a study of T cells in Graves' hyperthyroidism and ophthalmopathy (dated by TCRdb to about 2019). To prepare the library, multiplex PCR was applied. Sequencing was performed on an Illumina HiSeq 2000. Amplification of TCR beta CDR3 regions was carried out from RNA transcripts. For the first round of RT-PCR on the TCR CDR3, the HTBI primer set was used together with the Qiagen OneStep RT-PCR kit. The public reads were reprocessed in TCRdb via fastp at Q25 and MiXCR, keeping in-frame beta chains. For every CDR3 protein sequence, its rows merge into one entry that carries the most common genes and DNA. The table for this sample lists approximately 400,000 distinct CDR3 sequences; 15% to 20% of them were counted only once. The ten biggest clones cover 40% of the sample. The sequenced sample was blood. The receptors stem from a man aged 18-30 years with Graves' ophthalmopathy.

This clonotype was detected ten times or more. The rearrangement links TRBV10-3 to TRBJ1-1; 8 bases align to TRBD1. V shed 5 bases and J 1 base; nucleotides not matched to a gene: 6. The CDR3 sequence is 15 residues long. Germline V gene sequence: CDR1 ENHRY, CDR2 SYGVKD. CDR3 DNA: TGTGCCATCAGTAAATGGACAGGGACGAACACTGAAGCTTTCTTT. The encoded protein is CAISKWTGTNTEAFF.

There are many counts of this clonotype. The chain joins TRBV12-3 or TRBV12-4 to TRBJ1-2; 11 nucleotides align to TRBD1. Trimming at V came to 5 bases and at J to 1 base, leaving 3 bases not matched to a gene. This CDR3 comprises 15 residues. CDR3 bases: TGTGCCAGCAGTAAGGGACAGGGGGGTAACTATGGCTACACCTTC. Translated: CASSKGQGGNYGYTF.